This T cell receptor (beta chain) was identified during a study of shared clonotypes between healthy human individuals. Study findings and constraints: Sorted-subset sequencing was shown by rarefaction to be incomplete despite large depth.

To note about this clone: No antigen is known for it.

Germline V gives CDR1 SGHAT, CDR2 FQNNGV. The CDR3 loop spans 14 amino acids. V was pared by 0 bases and J by 3 bases, with 6 bases between. Repertoires were generated with immunoSEQ multiplex PCR, while TCRdb's copy carries only in-frame clones and drops some. The sample yields about 1.5 million clones, 95% to 99% seen once. This TCR was recovered from a man younger than 40 in good health. The J gene is TRBJ1-3, the V gene TRBV11-2; D uncertain. Material: naive CD4+ T cells sorted from blood. The subset here: CD45RA+ positively selected. The CDR3 spells CASSLEIGGNTIYF. CDR3 coding DNA: TGTGCCAGCAGCTTAGAAATCGGTGGAAACACCATATATTTT.